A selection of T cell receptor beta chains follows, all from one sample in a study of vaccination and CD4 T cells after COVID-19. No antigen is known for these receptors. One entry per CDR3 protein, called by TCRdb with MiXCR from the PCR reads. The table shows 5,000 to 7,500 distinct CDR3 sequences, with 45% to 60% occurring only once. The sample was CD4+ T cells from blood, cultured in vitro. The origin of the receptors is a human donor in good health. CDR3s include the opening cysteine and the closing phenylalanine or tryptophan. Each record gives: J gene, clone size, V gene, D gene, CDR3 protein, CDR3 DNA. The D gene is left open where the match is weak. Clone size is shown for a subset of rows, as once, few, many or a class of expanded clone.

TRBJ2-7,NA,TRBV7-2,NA,CASSLQTGYEQYF,TGTGCCAGCAGCTTACAGACTGGCTACGAGCAGTACTTC
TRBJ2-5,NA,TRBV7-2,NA,CTSSLGGSQETQYF,TGTACCAGCAGCTTAGGGGGGTCACAAGAGACCCAGTACTTC
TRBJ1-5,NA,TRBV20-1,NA,CSARAGVNQPQHF,TGCAGTGCTAGAGCGGGGGTGAATCAGCCCCAGCATTTT
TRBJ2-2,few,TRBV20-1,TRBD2,CSAPRGGHLVGELFF,TGCAGTGCTCCCCGGGGGGGCCACTTGGTCGGGGAGCTGTTTTTT
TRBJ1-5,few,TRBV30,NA,CAWSVAPDSHNQPQHF,TGTGCCTGGAGTGTAGCCCCGGACAGTCACAATCAGCCCCAGCATTTT
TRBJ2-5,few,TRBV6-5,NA,CASSSSGEETQYF,TGTGCCAGCAGTTCCTCGGGAGAAGAGACCCAGTACTTC
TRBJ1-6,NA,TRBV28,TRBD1,CASSLWAGTAANPKPRPLHF,TGTGCCAGCAGTTTATGGGCCGGGACAGCCGCTAACCCAAAACCTCGACCCCTCCACTTT
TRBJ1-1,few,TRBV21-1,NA,CASSSEGGQNTEAFF,TGTGCCAGCAGCAGCGAGGGGGGGCAAAACACTGAAGCTTTCTTT
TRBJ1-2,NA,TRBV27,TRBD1,CASSSPGQGSNYGHTF,TGTGCCAGCAGTTCCCCGGGACAGGGGTCAAACTATGGCCACACCTTC
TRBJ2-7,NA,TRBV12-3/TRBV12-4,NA,CASSFGQSYEQYF,TGTGCCAGCAGCTTCGGACAGAGCTACGAGCAGTACTTC
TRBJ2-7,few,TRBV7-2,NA,CASSLALTAYEQYF,TGTGCCAGCAGCTTAGCGCTGACGGCCTACGAGCAGTACTTC
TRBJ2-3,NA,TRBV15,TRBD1,CATSRGQSSTDTQYF,TGTGCCACCAGCAGGGGACAGTCGAGCACAGATACGCAGTATTTT
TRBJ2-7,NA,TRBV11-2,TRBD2,CASSLAGGPSEQYF,TGTGCCAGCAGCTTAGCGGGAGGGCCCTCCGAGCAGTACTTC
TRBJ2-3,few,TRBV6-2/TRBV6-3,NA,CASRLTDTQYF,TGTGCCAGCAGGCTCACAGATACGCAGTATTTT
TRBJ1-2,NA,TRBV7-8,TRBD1,CASSPTGAAYGYTF,TGTGCCAGCAGCCCTACAGGGGCAGCCTATGGCTACACCTTC
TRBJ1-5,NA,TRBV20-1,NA,CSARLGGNQPQHF,TGCAGTGCTAGACTTGGGGGGAATCAGCCCCAGCATTTT
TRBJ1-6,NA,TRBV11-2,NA,CASSKNRVINSPLHF,TGTGCCAGCAGCAAGAACAGGGTGATTAATTCACCCCTCCACTTT
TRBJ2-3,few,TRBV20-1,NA,CSVLGMGERSDTQYF,TGCAGTGTCCTTGGGATGGGGGAGCGATCAGATACGCAGTATTTT
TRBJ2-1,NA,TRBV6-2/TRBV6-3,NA,CASSSLPLTREQFF,TGTGCCAGCAGTTCTCTCCCACTCACTCGTGAGCAGTTCTTC
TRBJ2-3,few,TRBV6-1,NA,CASTSLANTQYF,TGTGCCAGCACCTCTTTAGCAAATACGCAGTATTTT
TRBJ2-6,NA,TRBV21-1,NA,CASRYPGQGRGDAGANVLTF,TGTGCCAGCAGGTATCCGGGACAGGGTAGAGGGGACGCTGGGGCCAACGTCCTGACTTTC
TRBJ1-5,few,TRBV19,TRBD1,CASTQNRGPNQPQHF,TGTGCCAGCACCCAGAACAGGGGCCCCAATCAGCCCCAGCATTTT
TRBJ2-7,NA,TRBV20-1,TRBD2,CSASLAGGGYEQYF,TGCAGTGCTAGTCTAGCGGGAGGGGGCTACGAGCAGTACTTC